This T cell receptor (beta chain) was recovered during a study of CD8 T cells in ankylosing spondylitis. In TCRdb, the 5' RACE reads were re-called with MiXCR into one record per CDR3 protein. Of approximately 240,000 distinct CDR3 sequences listed, 8% to 11% are singletons. This clonotype was found many times. The CDR3 is made up of 15 amino acids. V lost 6 bases to trimming and J lost 6 bases; unmatched junction nucleotides: 11. The specimen sequenced was blood, either unsorted or a sorted T cell fraction (not recorded which). The origin of this receptor is a male donor with ankylosing spondylitis or in good health (not recorded which). This chain connects TRBV12-3 or TRBV12-4 to TRBJ2-1, with 7 bases matching TRBD2. The CDR3 sequence is CASSINAGESNEQFF. Written as DNA, the CDR3 is TGTGCCAGCAGCATCAACGCGGGAGAGTCCAATGAGCAGTTCTTC.